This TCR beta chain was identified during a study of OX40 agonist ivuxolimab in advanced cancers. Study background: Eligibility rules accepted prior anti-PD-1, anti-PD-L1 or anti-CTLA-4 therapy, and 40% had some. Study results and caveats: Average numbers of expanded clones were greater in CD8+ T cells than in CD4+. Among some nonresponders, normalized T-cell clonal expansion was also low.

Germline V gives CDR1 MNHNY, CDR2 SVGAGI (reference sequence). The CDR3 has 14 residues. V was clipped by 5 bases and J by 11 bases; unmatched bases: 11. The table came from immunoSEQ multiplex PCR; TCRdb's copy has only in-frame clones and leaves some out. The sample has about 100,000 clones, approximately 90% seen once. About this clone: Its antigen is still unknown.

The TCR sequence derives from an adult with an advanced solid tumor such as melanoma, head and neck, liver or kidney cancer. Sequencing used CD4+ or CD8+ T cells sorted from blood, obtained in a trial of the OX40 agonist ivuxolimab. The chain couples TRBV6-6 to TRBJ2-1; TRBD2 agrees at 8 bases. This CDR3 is CASSNRGLVLQQFF. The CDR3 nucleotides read TGTGCCAGCAGTAACCGGGGACTAGTACTACAGCAGTTCTTC.